A single sample is the source of the 27 T cell receptor beta chains below, sequenced in a study of cytomegalovirus exposure and HLA in healthy donors. PCR employed 60 Vbeta and 13 Jbeta primers. The method was immunoSEQ multiplex PCR; TCRdb's version includes in-frame clones alone and lacks a portion of them. The sample carries about 50,000 clones, approximately 77% recorded once. The sample comprised PBMCs. These receptors originate from a woman aged 50 to 60 in good health and CMV-seronegative.

V is TRBV19 and J is TRBJ2-2, with a possible D match to TRBD2 (5 bases). Germline V gene data show CDR1 as LNHDA and CDR2 as SQIVND (reference sequence). Trimming cost V 9 bases and J 0 bases, with 14 bases left between them. The CDR3 spans 15 residues. The CDR3 is CASAAGSSNTGELFF. CDR3 sequence (DNA): TGTGCCAGCGCGGCGGGCTCCTCGAACACCGGGGAGCTGTTTTTT. Looking up the rest from reference TRBV19 and TRBJ2-2 gives the full variable domain: DGGITQSPKYLFRKEGQNVTLSCEQNLNHDAMYWYRQDPGQGLRLIYYSQIVNDFQKGDIAEGYSVSREKKESFPLTVTSAQKNPTAFYLCASAAGSSNTGELFFGEGSRLTVL.

In the case of this clone: The conserved final phenylalanine or tryptophan is absent from the CDR3, which likely points to a read error. This chain connects TRBV9 to TRBJ1-5, with D perhaps matching TRBD1 (6 bases). The V end lost 5 bases, the J end lost 7 bases, and 13 bases lay between the germline ends. In germline, CDR1 is SGDLS, CDR2 YYNGEE. This CDR3 has 13 residues. The CDR3 bases are TGTGCCAGCAGTTACCAGGGGACCCAGCCCCAGCATGTT. Amino acid sequence: CASSYQGTQPQHV.

The chain employs TRBV7-9 and TRBJ2-1; 7 positions agree with TRBD1. Germline CDR1 is SEHNR and CDR2 is FQNEAQ (reference sequence). V shed 3 bases and J 9 bases; nucleotides not matched to a gene: 8. The CDR3 contains 14 residues. The CDR3 region has the DNA TGTGCCAGCAGCTTCTCCACAGGGGTCTCTGAGCAGTTCTTC. Translated: CASSFSTGVSEQFF.

The CDR3 is CASSPQADWYNEQFF. CDR3 bases: TGTGCCAGCAGCCCTCAGGCGGACTGGTACAATGAGCAGTTCTTC. The rearrangement links TRBV7-3 to TRBJ2-1; tentative D call: TRBD2 (5 bases). Trimming removed 5 bases at V and 4 bases at J, with 15 bases between. This CDR3 is built from 15 residues. The germline gives CDR1 SGHTA, CDR2 FQGTGA.

The chain links TRBV11-2 to TRBJ1-1, with D possibly being TRBD1 (6 bases). Looked up from germline, CDR1 is SGHAT and CDR2 is FQNNGV. Trimming cost V 2 bases and J 1 base, with 11 bases left between them. CDR3 length equals 15 residues. The CDR3 loop reads CASSLIGDKNTEAFF. CDR3 nucleotide sequence: TGTGCCAGCAGCTTAATAGGGGACAAGAACACTGAAGCTTTCTTT.

The CDR3 sequence is CATSGPRPMAGGHVGETQYF. The CDR3, as DNA: TGTGCCACCAGCGGACCCCGCCCCATGGCGGGGGGGCATGTGGGAGAGACCCAGTACTTC. The chain combines TRBV15 with TRBJ2-5; 9 bases match TRBD2. Germline V lookup: CDR1 LNHNV, CDR2 YYDKDF (reference sequence). The CDR3 is 20 residues long. With V trimmed by 5 bases and J by 4 bases, 23 bases remained unmatched.

The chain joins TRBV30 to TRBJ2-7; 9 bases line up with TRBD1. CDR1 GTSNPN and CDR2 SVGIG come from the germline V gene (reference sequence). The CDR3 is 13 amino acids. J gave up 5 bases and V 5 bases, and 7 bases lay outside the gene matches. CDR3 loop: CAWAGTGSHEQYF. The CDR3 DNA sequence: TGTGCCTGGGCCGGGACAGGGTCCCACGAGCAGTACTTC. The entire variable domain, with the rest obtained from reference TRBV30 and TRBJ2-7, is as follows: SQTIHQWPATLVQPVGSPLSLECTVEGTSNPNLYWYRQAAGRGLQLLFYSVGIGQISSEVPQNLSASRPQDRQFILSSKKLLLSDSGFYLCAWAGTGSHEQYFGPGTRLTVT.

This clone was counted between two and nine times. For the CDR3, the DNA is TGTGCCAGCAGTATGACAGGGGGGGTCACTGAAGCTTTCTTT. Protein: CASSMTGGVTEAFF. V and J are TRBV7-3 and TRBJ1-1; 9 nucleotides align to TRBD1. Germline V gene sequence: CDR1 SGHTA, CDR2 FQGTGA. Trimming at V came to 6 bases and at J to 4 bases, leaving 6 bases not matched to a gene. This CDR3 has 14 residues.

The chain has TRBV29-1 and TRBJ1-2; 7 bases map to TRBD1. Per the germline V gene, CDR1 is SQVTM and CDR2 is ANQGSEA. This CDR3 contains 12 residues. V was clipped by 5 bases and J by 9 bases; unmatched bases: 9. This CDR3 is CSVPTGAGSYTF. The DNA of the CDR3 is TGCAGCGTTCCTACAGGGGCGGGGAGCTACACCTTC.

This clone was detected only once. The chain carries TRBV6-5 and TRBJ2-1; 7 bases map to TRBD1. The CDR3 spans 14 residues. The V and J ends lost 5 bases and 2 bases, in that order; junction bases with no gene match: 3. The germline gives CDR1 MNHEY, CDR2 SVGAGI. The CDR3 region is CASSRDSTYNEQFF. DNA for the CDR3: TGTGCCAGCAGTCGGGACAGCACCTACAATGAGCAGTTCTTC.

DNA of the CDR3: TGCGCCAGCGGACAGGGCAGGACTGAAGCTTTCTTT. Translated: CASGQGRTEAFF. The chain carries TRBV10-1 and TRBJ1-1; 8 nucleotides align to TRBD1. Germline V CDR1 and CDR2: WNHNN, SYGVQD (reference sequence). This CDR3 is built from 12 residues. Trimming removed 8 bases from V and 5 bases from J; junction bases left unmatched: 4.

This clone has more than one count but fewer than ten. This sequence joins TRBV18 and TRBJ1-1, with a possible D match to TRBD1 (6 bases). The CDR3 covers 15 residues. Germline CDR1 KGHSH, CDR2 LQKENI. V was shortened by 6 bases and J by 5 bases, with 19 bases between the two germline ends. The CDR3 DNA sequence: TGTGCCAGCTCGCTTGACAGGAGACGACGTACTGAAGCTTTCTTT. Translation: CASSLDRRRRTEAFF.

J is TRBJ1-6 and V is TRBV30; D is perhaps TRBD1 (6 bases). V dropped 2 bases and J dropped 7 bases, with 12 bases sitting between them. Germline CDR1 is GTSNPN and CDR2 is SVGIG (reference sequence). This CDR3 region has 14 residues. CDR3 residues: CAWSTSTGNSPLHF. The CDR3 DNA follows: TGTGCCTGGAGTACCTCTACAGGGAATTCACCCCTCCACTTT. The complete variable domain, with remaining parts taken from reference TRBV30 and TRBJ1-6, reads SQTIHQWPATLVQPVGSPLSLECTVEGTSNPNLYWYRQAAGRGLQLLFYSVGIGQISSEVPQNLSASRPQDRQFILSSKKLLLSDSGFYLCAWSTSTGNSPLHFGNGTRLTVT.

The rearrangement links TRBV6-5 to TRBJ2-7; 9 bases agree with TRBD2. Germline V CDR1 and CDR2: MNHEY, SVGAGI. This CDR3 comprises 13 residues. J gave up 3 bases and V 5 bases, and 2 bases lay outside the gene matches. The CDR3 is CASSRTSVYEQYF. In nucleotides, the CDR3 is TGTGCCAGCAGTCGGACTAGCGTCTACGAGCAGTACTTC.

The table lists this clone with a few counts. V gene TRBV6-6 combines with J gene TRBJ2-2; D not resolved. V lost 3 bases and J 0 bases, leaving 8 bases between the germline ends. Germline V gene data show CDR1 as MNHNY and CDR2 as SVGAGI (reference sequence). The CDR3 runs to 15 residues. CDR3 residues: CASSYRSANTGELFF. The CDR3 DNA sequence: TGTGCCAGCAGTTATCGGTCCGCGAACACCGGGGAGCTGTTTTTT.

This chain links TRBV30 with TRBJ1-1, with 9 nucleotides matching TRBD1. The CDR3 runs 15 residues. CDR1 is GTSNPN, CDR2 SVGIG, per germline (reference sequence). Trimming cost V 2 bases and J 0 bases; bases outside gene matches: 4. CDR3 region: CAWSITGGLNTEAFF. The CDR3 DNA is TGTGCCTGGAGTATAACAGGGGGCTTGAACACTGAAGCTTTCTTT.

This chain links TRBV2 with TRBJ2-7; perhaps TRBD1 as D (6 bases). This CDR3 contains 15 residues. Germline lookup yields CDR1 SNHLY and CDR2 FYNNEI. Trimming cost V 2 bases and J 3 bases, with 14 bases left between them. CDR3 sequence: CASSELSRGGYEQYF. As DNA, the CDR3 is TGTGCCAGCAGTGAACTTAGTCGAGGGGGCTACGAGCAGTACTTC.

J is TRBJ2-3 and V is TRBV19; maybe TRBD2 (5 bases). Per the germline V gene, CDR1 is LNHDA and CDR2 is SQIVND (reference sequence). Trimming took off 5 bases at V and 4 bases at J, with 7 bases between the two ends. The CDR3 loop spans 12 amino acids. For the CDR3, the DNA is TGTGCCAGTAGTTCGGGGTCAGATACGCAGTATTTT. Protein sequence: CASSSGSDTQYF.

V usage is TRBV6-5 and J usage is TRBJ1-1; 7 bases agree with TRBD1. The CDR3 extends over 14 amino acids. The V gene end was trimmed by 8 bases and the J gene end by 1 base; junction bases not matched to a gene: 7. Germline V gene data show CDR1 as MNHEY and CDR2 as SVGAGI. CDR3 sequence reads: CASGTGEANTEAFF. In DNA, the CDR3 is TGTGCCAGCGGTACAGGGGAAGCGAACACTGAAGCTTTCTTT.

The V call is TRBV5-1, the J call TRBJ2-7; 8 nucleotides agree with TRBD1. Losses at the gene ends were 4 bases for V and 6 bases for J; bases not matched to a gene: 9. CDR1 is SGHRS, CDR2 YFSETQ, per germline. CDR3 length: 14 amino acids. The CDR3 DNA is TGCGCCAGCAGCCCCGGACAGGGTCCGGCCGAGCAGTACTTC. Its protein product is CASSPGQGPAEQYF.

V gene TRBV5-1 combines with J gene TRBJ2-5; the D gene is possibly TRBD2 (5 bases). This CDR3 has 16 amino acids. The germline gives CDR1 SGHRS, CDR2 YFSETQ. Deletions cut 1 base from V and 1 base from J, with 14 bases between. The CDR3 loop reads CASSLPEGAFQETQYF. The CDR3 bases are TGCGCCAGCAGCTTGCCCGAGGGTGCTTTCCAAGAGACCCAGTACTTC. Using reference TRBV5-1 and TRBJ2-5 for the parts outside the CDR3, the full variable domain is KAGVTQTPRYLIKTRGQQVTLSCSPISGHRSVSWYQQTPGQGLQFLFEYFSETQRNKGNFPGRFSGRQFSNSRSEMNVSTLELGDSALYLCASSLPEGAFQETQYFGPGTRLLVL.

This clone was counted between two and nine times. The V call is TRBV6-4, the J call TRBJ1-5; TRBD1 agrees at 9 bases. The V gene end was trimmed by 5 bases and the J gene end by 6 bases; junction bases not matched to a gene: 2. The CDR3 consists of 13 residues. Germline V gene data show CDR1 as MRHNA and CDR2 as SNTAGT. CDR3 in DNA: TGTGCCAGCAGTTTGACAGGGGGTCAGCCCCAGCATTTT. It yields the protein CASSLTGGQPQHF.

A single count supports this clone. The chain is built from TRBV19 and TRBJ2-5; weak D call: TRBD2 (5 bases). Between the trimmed V and J ends, which lost 5 bases and 7 bases, there was a span of 14 bases. The germline gives CDR1 LNHDA, CDR2 SQIVND (reference sequence). The CDR3 is 13 residues long. CDR3 loop: CASSPRVDGTQYF. CDR3 in DNA: TGTGCCAGTAGTCCGCGGGTTGACGGGACCCAGTACTTC.

V is TRBV10-3 and J is TRBJ1-4, with 10 bases lining up with TRBD1. In germline, CDR1 is ENHRY, CDR2 SYGVKD. Trimming at V came to 3 bases and at J to 7 bases, leaving 5 bases not matched to a gene. The CDR3 is 15 amino acids. The CDR3 region has the DNA TGTGCCATCAGTGACGAGACAGGGGGCGGTGAAAAACTGTTTTTT. It yields the protein CAISDETGGGEKLFF.

The chain couples TRBV19 to TRBJ1-2; a weak D match, TRBD1 (6 bases). This CDR3 has 14 amino acids. V was trimmed by 0 bases and J by 1 base, leaving 6 bases between them. CDR1 and CDR2 (germline): LNHDA, SQIVND (reference sequence). The CDR3 bases are TGTGCCAGTAGTATAGAAGGGGGTAACTATGGCTACACCTTC. Its protein product is CASSIEGGNYGYTF.

This chain links TRBV7-7 with TRBJ2-7, with D perhaps TRBD2 (5 bases). Germline V CDR1 and CDR2: SSHAT, FNYEAQ (reference sequence). Trimming removed 1 base at V and 3 bases at J, with 10 bases between. The CDR3 totals 14 residues. CDR3 DNA: TGTGCCAGCAGCTTAGGAGGGAATGGCTACGAGCAGTACTTC. Residues: CASSLGGNGYEQYF. Complete variable domain (other parts from reference TRBV7-7 and TRBJ2-7): GAGVSQSPRYKVTKRGQDVTLRCDPISSHATLYWYQQALGQGPEFLTYFNYEAQPDKSGLPSDRFSAERPEGSISTLTIQRTEQRDSAMYRCASSLGGNGYEQYFGPGTRLTVT.

The table lists this clone with a few counts. The chain combines TRBV6-5 with TRBJ2-7; TRBD2 might be the D (6 bases). The CDR3 totals 14 residues. Trimming left V 2 bases short and J 3 bases short, with 11 bases between. Germline CDR1 is MNHEY and CDR2 is SVGAGI. The CDR3 sequence: CASSYRGISYEQYF. The CDR3, as DNA: TGTGCCAGCAGTTACCGCGGGATCAGCTACGAGCAGTACTTC.